These 8 T cell receptor beta chains share one sample of origin, sequenced in a study of T cell changes during pregnancy in multiple sclerosis. Produced via immunoSEQ multiplex PCR; TCRdb's table is partial and in-frame only. Of about 38,000 clones detected, 80% to 95% appear once; the ten largest clones hold under 0.4%. This specimen was CD4+ T cells from peripheral blood mononuclear cells, taken after pregnancy. All receptors derive from a female donor in good health, enrolled as a control in a pregnancy study.

The chain is built from TRBV30 and TRBJ1-2, with D possibly TRBD1 on 5 matching bases. CDR1 is GTSNPN and CDR2 is SVGIG in the germline V gene (reference sequence). V gave up 4 bases and J gave up 8 bases, with 20 bases separating them. The CDR3 consists of 14 residues. The CDR3 loop reads CAWTPGLTFVGYTF. CDR3 sequence (DNA): TGTGCCTGGACGCCGGGACTGACGTTTGTAGGCTACACCTTC.

V and J are TRBV5-1 and TRBJ1-4; tentatively, D is TRBD1 (5 bases). Trimming took off 4 bases at V and 0 bases at J, with 7 bases between the two ends. The CDR3 length is 14 residues. Germline CDR1 SGHRS, CDR2 YFSETQ. CDR3 loop: CASSGTATNEKLFF. The CDR3 coding sequence is TGCGCCAGCAGCGGGACTGCAACTAATGAAAAACTGTTTTTT.

The CDR3 DNA is TGTGCCAGCAGCTTGGAGGGGGCCCCAGGATATGGCTACACCTTC. Translated, it gives CASSLEGAPGYGYTF. V usage is TRBV5-4 and J usage is TRBJ1-2, with TRBD1 matching 7 bases. Germline assignment: CDR1 SGHNT and CDR2 YYREEE (reference sequence). The CDR3 length is 15 residues. Trimming took 0 bases from V and 5 from J; bases not matched to a gene: 7.

The chain recombines TRBV7-2 with TRBJ2-4; TRBD2 agrees at 8 bases. With V trimmed by 4 bases and J by 1 base, 6 bases remained unmatched. This CDR3 spans 16 amino acids. Per germline, CDR1 SGHTA and CDR2 FQGNSA. The chain's CDR3 is CASSSLAGGAKNIQYF. Written as DNA, the CDR3 is TGTGCCAGCAGCTCCCTTGCGGGAGGTGCCAAAAACATTCAGTACTTC.

The rearrangement joins TRBV19 to TRBJ1-5, with 8 bases matching TRBD1. The length of the CDR3 is 14 residues. CDR1 and CDR2 from the germline V gene are LNHDA and SQIVND (reference sequence). V lost 5 bases and J lost 7; bases outside the gene matches: 7. DNA for the CDR3: TGTGCCAGTAGTGCGGACAGGGTAGGGCAGCCCCAGCATTTT. This encodes CASSADRVGQPQHF.

V usage is TRBV28 and J usage is TRBJ1-2; perhaps TRBD1 as D (6 bases). The germline V gene encodes CDR1 MDHEN and CDR2 SYDVKM. Between the trimmed V and J ends, which lost 7 bases and 4 bases, there was a span of 16 bases. The CDR3 has 14 amino acids. The CDR3 loop reads CASTSGAPGYGYTF. The DNA for the CDR3 is TGTGCCAGCACCTCAGGGGCCCCAGGCTATGGCTACACCTTC.

The rearrangement links TRBV2 to TRBJ2-1; 10 nucleotides line up with TRBD2. The CDR3 has 17 residues. The ends lost 2 bases at V and 0 bases at J; junction bases unmatched: 4. The germline V gene encodes CDR1 SNHLY and CDR2 FYNNEI. Here the CDR3 reads CASSELLAGSSYNEQFF. For the CDR3, the DNA is TGTGCCAGCAGTGAATTACTAGCGGGAAGCTCCTACAATGAGCAGTTCTTC. Combining the CDR3 with reference TRBV2 and TRBJ2-1 gives the whole variable domain EPEVTQTPSHQVTQMGQEVILRCVPISNHLYFYWYRQILGQKVEFLVSFYNNEISEKSEIFDDQFSVERPDGSNFTLKIRSTKLEDSAMYFCASSELLAGSSYNEQFFGPGTRLTVL.

The chain links TRBV2 to TRBJ1-1, with D possibly matching TRBD1 (6 bases). This CDR3 has 14 amino acids. Germline V lookup: CDR1 SNHLY, CDR2 FYNNEI. The V end lost 5 bases, the J end lost 0 bases, and 10 bases lay between the germline ends. CDR3 amino acids: CASSTRQVNTEAFF. The CDR3 DNA reads TGTGCCAGCAGTACCCGACAGGTGAACACTGAAGCTTTCTTT.